The clone carrying this TCR beta chain was counted a few times. Its target is unknown. The sample is drawn from a study of Tregs in tolerant kidney transplant recipients. CDR1 is SGHTA and CDR2 is FQGNSA in the germline V gene. V was cut by 3 bases and J by 4 bases, with 17 bases left in between. The CDR3 loop spans 16 amino acids. Method: immunoSEQ multiplex PCR; TCRdb's copy keeps in-frame clones and lacks some. Of 25,000 to 35,000 clones listed, 82% are singletons. This sequence joins TRBV7-2 and TRBJ2-3; possible D gene TRBD1, 7 bases. The source is a human donor in good health. The sequenced sample was Tregs from blood cultured with allogeneic cells. The DNA of the CDR3 is TGTGCCAGCAGCTTCGGAGGGGGCGGGGTAGCAGATACGCAGTATTTT. This sequence encodes CASSFGGGGVADTQYF.